This TCR beta chain is drawn from a study of T cell responses to AZD1222 COVID-19 vaccine. Findings and limits, study-wide: Vaccine-associated CD4 TCRs spanned spike, dominant at 160-218 and 743-854.

The V gene lost 6 bases and the J gene lost 11 bases, with 12 bases spanning the gap. The CDR3 is 11 residues long. Comment on this clone: Its target is not known.

Assay: immunoSEQ multiplex PCR; the TCRdb copy retains only in-frame clones and omits some. The sample comprises roughly 100,000 clones, approximately 88% of which are singletons, and about 8.7% rests with the top ten. This chain connects TRBV12-3 or TRBV12-4 to TRBJ2-3, with a tentative D call TRBD2 (5 bases). This clonotype was obtained from an adult in good health. Sequencing was performed on peripheral blood, taken on day 0 of AZD1222 vaccination. CDR3 sequence: CASSLLGWQYF. The CDR3 DNA reads as TGTGCCAGCAGCCTACTAGGGTGGCAGTATTTT.